These T cell receptor beta chains were read from a single sample in a study of a mutant IDH1 vaccine in newly diagnosed glioma. The repertoire was sequenced with immunoSEQ multiplex PCR; TCRdb's copy has only in-frame clones and lacks some. The repertoire includes under 80,000 clones, just over 85% of them detected once, and around 3% sits in the top ten. The sequences come from PBMCs, collected from a glioma patient treated with radiotherapy, temozolomide or both. Every receptor here comes from a man aged 30 to 45 with glioma. The CDR3 runs from the conserved cysteine through the conserved F or W. Fields, in order: CDR3 length, J gene, V gene, D gene, CDR3 protein. A D gene is named only where the DNA matches it firmly.

cdr3_length: 15; j_call: TRBJ1-5; v_call: TRBV2; d_call: TRBD1; cdr3_aa: CASRGDRVSNQPQHF
cdr3_length: 15; j_call: TRBJ1-6; v_call: TRBV7-4; d_call: .; cdr3_aa: CASSPSEDSDSPLHF
cdr3_length: 16; j_call: TRBJ1-5; v_call: TRBV7-8; d_call: .; cdr3_aa: CASSLGVAERNQPQHF
cdr3_length: 13; j_call: TRBJ2-7; v_call: TRBV19; d_call: .; cdr3_aa: CASSNQGGYEQYF
cdr3_length: 13; j_call: TRBJ2-7; v_call: TRBV2; d_call: TRBD1; cdr3_aa: CASSYHRGEEQYF
cdr3_length: 18; j_call: TRBJ1-1; v_call: TRBV4-2; d_call: TRBD1; cdr3_aa: CASSRQGQGAFRNTEAFF
cdr3_length: 13; j_call: TRBJ1-4; v_call: TRBV29-1; d_call: .; cdr3_aa: CSVSGTGNEKLFF
cdr3_length: 12; j_call: TRBJ1-6; v_call: TRBV28; d_call: .; cdr3_aa: CASTMLGVPLHF
cdr3_length: 17; j_call: TRBJ2-3; v_call: TRBV5-1; d_call: TRBD1; cdr3_aa: CASNTGLGDRDTDTQYF
cdr3_length: 17; j_call: TRBJ2-2; v_call: TRBV5-5; d_call: TRBD1; cdr3_aa: CASSPDRGRSNTGELFF
cdr3_length: 13; j_call: TRBJ1-4; v_call: TRBV10-1; d_call: .; cdr3_aa: CASSGNRGEKLFF
cdr3_length: 15; j_call: TRBJ2-3; v_call: TRBV21-1; d_call: .; cdr3_aa: CASSTRDGFTDTQYF
cdr3_length: 13; j_call: TRBJ2-5; v_call: TRBV5-4; d_call: .; cdr3_aa: CASSTKNQETQYF
cdr3_length: 15; j_call: TRBJ2-3; v_call: TRBV6-5; d_call: .; cdr3_aa: CASSYSGTDLDTQYF
cdr3_length: 13; j_call: TRBJ1-4; v_call: TRBV4-2; d_call: .; cdr3_aa: CASTQRRGLGLFF
cdr3_length: 16; j_call: TRBJ2-7; v_call: TRBV2; d_call: .; cdr3_aa: CASSEALLVGPYEQYF
cdr3_length: 13; j_call: TRBJ1-1; v_call: TRBV29-1; d_call: TRBD1; cdr3_aa: CSVRQGRDTEAFF
cdr3_length: 15; j_call: TRBJ2-7; v_call: TRBV2; d_call: TRBD1; cdr3_aa: CASSETGQSSYEQYF
cdr3_length: 12; j_call: TRBJ2-7; v_call: TRBV28; d_call: .; cdr3_aa: CASSAEKNEQYF
cdr3_length: 16; j_call: TRBJ1-1; v_call: TRBV9; d_call: .; cdr3_aa: CASSVGAVAAISEAFF
cdr3_length: 15; j_call: TRBJ1-2; v_call: TRBV13; d_call: TRBD1; cdr3_aa: CASSTQLDRAYGYTF
cdr3_length: 16; j_call: TRBJ2-2; v_call: TRBV11-3; d_call: TRBD2; cdr3_aa: CASSSGLAGNTGELFF
cdr3_length: 14; j_call: TRBJ2-7; v_call: TRBV28; d_call: .; cdr3_aa: CASSSWTAAYEQYF
cdr3_length: 16; j_call: TRBJ2-2; v_call: TRBV11-2; d_call: TRBD2; cdr3_aa: CASSSLAGTNTGELFF
cdr3_length: 12; j_call: TRBJ2-3; v_call: TRBV4-1; d_call: .; cdr3_aa: CASSLVSDTQYF
cdr3_length: 15; j_call: TRBJ2-2; v_call: TRBV19; d_call: .; cdr3_aa: CASSIAAGTTGELFF
cdr3_length: 13; j_call: TRBJ1-2; v_call: TRBV2; d_call: TRBD1; cdr3_aa: CASSLDRDYGYTF
cdr3_length: 14; j_call: TRBJ2-7; v_call: TRBV7-9; d_call: TRBD1; cdr3_aa: CASSLLTGFGEQYF
cdr3_length: 15; j_call: TRBJ1-4; v_call: TRBV9; d_call: .; cdr3_aa: CASSADGRVDEKLFF
cdr3_length: 16; j_call: TRBJ1-1; v_call: TRBV4-1; d_call: .; cdr3_aa: CASSQGTMGMNTEAFF
cdr3_length: 14; j_call: TRBJ1-1; v_call: TRBV6-5; d_call: .; cdr3_aa: CASSYRNRDTEAFF
cdr3_length: 14; j_call: TRBJ2-7; v_call: TRBV7-6; d_call: TRBD1; cdr3_aa: CASSQGQGLYEQYF
cdr3_length: 15; j_call: TRBJ1-2; v_call: TRBV5-5; d_call: TRBD1; cdr3_aa: CASSFRGQGYYGYTF
cdr3_length: 16; j_call: TRBJ1-6; v_call: TRBV27; d_call: TRBD1; cdr3_aa: CASSSYDRGRESPLHF
cdr3_length: 14; j_call: TRBJ1-2; v_call: TRBV7-2; d_call: .; cdr3_aa: CASSLYSGQYGYTF
cdr3_length: 15; j_call: TRBJ2-5; v_call: TRBV4-1; d_call: TRBD2; cdr3_aa: CASSQVGLAGETQYF
cdr3_length: 14; j_call: TRBJ1-2; v_call: TRBV7-9; d_call: TRBD1; cdr3_aa: CASSPWDRDYGYTF
cdr3_length: 12; j_call: TRBJ1-6; v_call: TRBV5-1; d_call: .; cdr3_aa: CASSLEYSPLHF
cdr3_length: 16; j_call: TRBJ1-1; v_call: TRBV10-2; d_call: TRBD1; cdr3_aa: CASLNLTGQGRTEAFF
cdr3_length: 14; j_call: TRBJ1-1; v_call: TRBV7-7; d_call: .; cdr3_aa: CASSRLGINTEAFF
cdr3_length: 16; j_call: TRBJ2-5; v_call: TRBV6-6; d_call: .; cdr3_aa: CASSYPSGGLQETQYF
cdr3_length: 14; j_call: TRBJ2-2; v_call: TRBV19; d_call: .; cdr3_aa: CASSIRVTSRELFF
cdr3_length: 13; j_call: TRBJ1-1; v_call: TRBV5-5; d_call: .; cdr3_aa: CASSLRDAYEAFF
cdr3_length: 15; j_call: TRBJ1-2; v_call: TRBV10-3; d_call: TRBD1; cdr3_aa: CAISESGTGHYGYTF
cdr3_length: 14; j_call: TRBJ1-3; v_call: TRBV19; d_call: .; cdr3_aa: CASSSGNSGNTIYF
cdr3_length: 14; j_call: TRBJ1-6; v_call: TRBV19; d_call: TRBD1; cdr3_aa: CASSTGAYNSPLHF
cdr3_length: 13; j_call: TRBJ1-2; v_call: TRBV6-5; d_call: TRBD1; cdr3_aa: CASSMDRGSGYTF
cdr3_length: 14; j_call: TRBJ1-2; v_call: TRBV7-2; d_call: .; cdr3_aa: CASSPGGSNYGYTF
cdr3_length: 15; j_call: TRBJ2-2; v_call: TRBV5-5; d_call: TRBD1; cdr3_aa: CASSRTGGATGELFF
cdr3_length: 15; j_call: TRBJ2-7; v_call: TRBV5-5; d_call: .; cdr3_aa: CASSGRAVLAYEQYF
cdr3_length: 18; j_call: TRBJ1-6; v_call: TRBV27; d_call: .; cdr3_aa: CASSLSVNDGGRFSPLHF
cdr3_length: 14; j_call: TRBJ2-1; v_call: TRBV5-6; d_call: TRBD1; cdr3_aa: CASSLTGVYNEQFF
cdr3_length: 17; j_call: TRBJ1-1; v_call: TRBV7-6; d_call: .; cdr3_aa: CASFGGTEAFMNTEAFF
cdr3_length: 12; j_call: TRBJ2-1; v_call: TRBV6-1; d_call: TRBD1; cdr3_aa: CASSGQGDEQFF
cdr3_length: 13; j_call: TRBJ2-2; v_call: TRBV9; d_call: TRBD1; cdr3_aa: CASSTRTGRELFF
cdr3_length: 15; j_call: TRBJ1-1; v_call: TRBV2; d_call: TRBD1; cdr3_aa: CASSEENSSTGRAFF
cdr3_length: 14; j_call: TRBJ2-7; v_call: TRBV6-5; d_call: TRBD1; cdr3_aa: CASSRTGTGEGQYF
cdr3_length: 13; j_call: TRBJ1-4; v_call: TRBV19; d_call: .; cdr3_aa: CASGGTKNEKLFF
cdr3_length: 16; j_call: TRBJ1-2; v_call: TRBV7-9; d_call: TRBD1; cdr3_aa: CASSSLDREYGYGYTF